Below are 17 T cell receptor beta chains sequenced from a single sample in a study of chemoradiotherapy in HPV16-positive cancers. Method: immunoSEQ multiplex PCR; TCRdb's copy keeps in-frame clones and lacks some. The table lists about 32,000 clones, 80% of them singletons, with around 4% in the top ten. The input for sequencing was blood, taken from a patient who underwent chemoradiotherapy. Receptors originate from a human donor with HPV-associated anogenital cancer.

This clone is judged medium-sized. The chain recombines TRBV27 with TRBJ1-5; possible D gene TRBD1, 6 bases. With 6 bases removed from V and 2 bases from J, the gap between germline ends came to 11 bases. The CDR3 covers 14 residues. CDR1 and CDR2 (germline): MNHEY, SMNVEV (reference sequence). In nucleotides, the CDR3 is TGTGCCAGCAGCACCCCAGGGGGCAATCAGCCCCAGCATTTT. Translation gives CASSTPGGNQPQHF.

This chain uses TRBV6-5 with TRBJ1-6; D gene unclear. Germline V gives CDR1 MNHEY, CDR2 SVGAGI. The CDR3 extends over 13 amino acids. Trimming cost V 4 bases and J 8 bases, with 9 bases left between them. CDR3 residues: CASSSHSYSPLHF. CDR3 in DNA: TGTGCCAGCAGTTCCCACAGCTATTCACCCCTCCACTTT.

The genes are TRBV9 and TRBJ1-1; D remains ambiguous. Trimming pared 0 bases from V and 2 bases from J, leaving 8 bases between. Germline lookup yields CDR1 SGDLS and CDR2 YYNGEE. The CDR3 has 14 amino acids. The CDR3 is CASSVEAGNTEAFF. The CDR3 nucleotides are TGTGCCAGCAGCGTAGAAGCAGGAAACACTGAAGCTTTCTTT. The full variable domain, rest sourced from reference TRBV9 and TRBJ1-1, is DSGVTQTPKHLITATGQRVTLRCSPRSGDLSVYWYQQSLDQGLQFLIQYYNGEERAKGNILERFSAQQFPDLHSELNLSSLELGDSALYFCASSVEAGNTEAFFGQGTRLTVV.

The J gene is TRBJ2-3, the V gene TRBV19, with a possible D match to TRBD1 (6 bases). The CDR3 consists of 18 residues. Trimming removed 6 bases from V and 3 bases from J, with 25 bases in between. Germline V lookup: CDR1 LNHDA, CDR2 SQIVND (reference sequence). The CDR3 bases are TGTGCCAGTAGACCGACCCAGGGGAGATGGCATTCGACAGATACGCAGTATTTT. It encodes CASRPTQGRWHSTDTQYF.

V is TRBV30 and J is TRBJ2-7, with no clear D. Germline V gene sequence: CDR1 GTSNPN, CDR2 SVGIG (reference sequence). Trimming took 2 bases from V and 4 from J, leaving 6 bases between them. The CDR3 sequence is 11 residues long. The CDR3 DNA is TGTGCCTGGAGTACCCCTTACGAGCAGTACTTC. Translation gives CAWSTPYEQYF.

This clone was seen more than once but under ten times. This chain's CDR3 is CASNLMGQGAEEQYF. In DNA, the CDR3 is TGTGCCAGCAACCTAATGGGACAGGGGGCTGAGGAGCAGTACTTC. V usage is TRBV2 and J usage is TRBJ2-7, with TRBD1 matching over 12 bases. Germline V gene lookup returns CDR1 SNHLY and CDR2 FYNNEI. The length of the CDR3 is 15 residues. The trim removed 7 bases at V and 7 bases at J, leaving 11 bases unmatched.

This clone has only one observation. DNA for the CDR3: TGTGCCAGCAGCCAAGATGGTCAGGGAAATAATTCACCCCTCCACTTT. This gives the protein CASSQDGQGNNSPLHF. The chain uses TRBV14 and TRBJ1-6, with D possibly being TRBD1 (5 bases). Germline lookup yields CDR1 SGHDN and CDR2 FVKESK. The length of the CDR3 is 16 residues. Trimming stripped 0 bases from V and 5 bases from J, with 11 bases between. Full variable domain (outside the CDR3, taken from reference TRBV14 and TRBJ1-6): EAGVTQFPSHSVIEKGQTVTLRCDPISGHDNLYWYRRVMGKEIKFLLHFVKESKQDESGMPNNRFLAERTGGTYSTLKVQPAELEDSGVYFCASSQDGQGNNSPLHFGNGTRLTVT.

The chain has TRBV11-2 and TRBJ1-2; D is unresolved. The germline V gene encodes CDR1 SGHAT and CDR2 FQNNGV. The ends were cut back, 1 base at V and 6 bases at J, with 15 bases in the middle. This CDR3 has 15 residues. CDR3 residues: CASSLVQLGADGYTF. CDR3 nucleotides: TGTGCCAGCAGCTTAGTTCAGTTAGGAGCCGATGGCTACACCTTC.

V and J are TRBV7-2 and TRBJ2-2; D possibly corresponds to TRBD2 (5 bases). Trimming removed 2 bases from V and 6 bases from J, with 25 bases in between. The V gene's germline CDR1 is SGHTA and CDR2 FQGNSA. The CDR3 has 19 amino acids. CDR3 in amino acids: CASSLLRARSISGAGELFF. The CDR3 bases are TGTGCCAGCAGCTTACTGAGGGCGCGAAGTATCAGTGGGGCCGGGGAGCTGTTTTTT.

The sample holds one count of this clone. V usage is TRBV4-3 and J usage is TRBJ2-5, with D perhaps TRBD1 (6 bases). V shed 6 bases and J shed 1 base, with 9 bases lying between them. The CDR3 contains 13 residues. Germline V gene lookup returns CDR1 LGHNA and CDR2 YSLEER. This CDR3 reads CASSRTVQETQYF. In DNA form, the CDR3 reads TGCGCCAGCAGTAGGACAGTCCAAGAGACCCAGTACTTC.

The V gene is TRBV7-2, the J gene TRBJ2-7; 13 bases are a match to TRBD2. Germline loops: CDR1 SGHTA, CDR2 FQGNSA. V shed 0 bases, J shed 7 bases, and the junction held 6 bases outside the gene matches. The CDR3 is made up of 16 amino acids. CDR3 coding DNA: TGTGCCAGCAGCTTAGCGGGACTAGCGGGGTATCTGGAGCAGTACTTC. Protein product: CASSLAGLAGYLEQYF.

The V and J genes are TRBV18 and TRBJ1-2, with TRBD1 matching 7 bases. The CDR3 is 16 residues long. Per germline, CDR1 KGHSH and CDR2 LQKENI. J gave up 4 bases and V 5 bases, and 13 bases lay outside the gene matches. In nucleotides, the CDR3 is TGTGCCAGCTCATCAACGGCCGGGACAGAAACCTATGGCTACACCTTC. It translates to CASSSTAGTETYGYTF.

The chain uses TRBV7-2 and TRBJ1-1; no clear D. Germline-derived CDR1 and CDR2 are SGHTA and FQGNSA. V gave up 5 bases and J gave up 1 base, with 11 bases separating them. The CDR3 consists of 14 residues. CDR3 amino acids: CASSPAGPNTEAFF. DNA of the CDR3: TGTGCCAGCAGCCCCGCGGGCCCGAACACTGAAGCTTTCTTT.

The gene calls are TRBV7-2 and TRBJ2-2; TRBD1 matches 12 bases. Germline V gene sequence: CDR1 SGHTA, CDR2 FQGNSA. The J segment lost 7 bases and the V segment lost 1 base, leaving 7 bases of the junction unmatched. This CDR3 contains 17 residues. The CDR3 here is CASSLVGTGGSDGELFF. The DNA of the CDR3 is TGTGCCAGCAGCTTAGTCGGGACAGGGGGCAGTGACGGGGAGCTGTTTTTT.

This clone qualifies as medium-sized (0.01 to 0.1%). The genes are TRBV6-5 and TRBJ1-2; possible D gene TRBD1, 5 bases. CDR1 MNHEY and CDR2 SVGAGI come from the germline V gene. The germline V and J ends were trimmed by 5 bases and 6 bases, with 19 bases remaining between them. This CDR3 contains 15 residues. The CDR3 nucleotides read TGTGCCAGCAGTCCCATCGGCTGGCAGGGAAATGGCTACACCTTC. Its protein product is CASSPIGWQGNGYTF.

This rearrangement joins TRBV5-1 to TRBJ1-4; 11 nucleotides agree with TRBD1. Germline CDR1 is SGHRS and CDR2 is YFSETQ. V gave up 5 bases and J gave up 8 bases; unmatched junction bases: 5. The CDR3 sequence is 14 residues long. The CDR3 DNA sequence: TGCGCCAGCAGGGACGGGACAGGGGGAGAAAAACTGTTTTTT. It is translated as CASRDGTGGEKLFF.

This clone was counted a few times. Here the CDR3 DNA reads TGTGCCAGCAGCCGCAGGGGGGACACCGGGGAGCTGTTTTTT. This sequence encodes CASSRRGDTGELFF. This rearrangement joins TRBV6-1 to TRBJ2-2; a weak D match, TRBD1 (7 bases). Trimming shortened V by 6 bases and J by 3 bases, and 11 bases separated the two germline ends. Looked up from germline, CDR1 is MNHNS and CDR2 is SASEGT. The CDR3 totals 14 residues.